This T cell receptor (beta chain) derives from a study of metastatic and nonmetastatic thyroid tumors. Using MiXCR, TCRdb re-called clones from the PCR reads. The repertoire holds approximately 29,000 clones, with 30% as singletons. Nobody among the patients had been given any treatment before thyroid surgery. In its sample, this clone was seen many times. What it binds is not known. Germline CDR1 reads MGHDK; CDR2 reads SYGVNS. V dropped 4 bases and J dropped 4; count of bases not matched to a gene: 5. The CDR3 contains 15 residues. Study findings and constraints: TCR beta diversity was reportedly significantly higher in malignant thyroid tumors than benign nodules, in blood and tumor.

The TCR comes from a female donor with papillary thyroid cancer or a benign thyroid nodule (not recorded which). Some clones in this sample may be carry-over from other donors' samples. V is TRBV25-1 and J is TRBJ2-7; TRBD1 matches at 12 bases. The sample consisted of blood. The CDR3 nucleotides read TGTGCCAGCAGTGGGGACAGGGGGCAGATGTACGAGCAGTACTTC. Its protein is CASSGDRGQMYEQYF.